A single sample gave rise to the 21 T cell receptor beta chains below, sequenced in a study of CXCR3-negative and CXCR3-positive naive CD8 T cells. Via 5' RACE with UMI labels, TRB cDNA libraries were prepared. TCRdb reprocessed the 5' RACE reads, keeping one entry per CDR3 protein, no DNA. Its table lists 150,000 or so distinct CDR3 sequences. Material: naive CXCR3- CD8+ T cells from blood. The subset is: CD45RO-CCR7+CD27+CD95- naive CD8+ T cells lacking CXCR3 (TNR3-). These receptors all come from a human donor in good health. Some clones in this sample may be carry-over from other donors' samples.

This chain's CDR3 is CATGLQYNEQFF. V gene TRBV24-1 combines with J gene TRBJ2-1; TCRdb's D call, TRBD2, is unchecked because there is no DNA. Germline CDR1 KGHDR, CDR2 SFDVKD. CDR3 length: 12 residues.

This chain joins TRBV7-9 and TRBJ1-1; TCRdb's assignment of TRBD1 cannot be checked, as there is no DNA. CDR1 SEHNR and CDR2 FQNEAQ come from the germline V gene (reference sequence). The length of the CDR3 is 12 residues. CDR3 in amino acids: CASSFGQPEAFF. Variable domain in full (rest from reference TRBV7-9 and TRBJ1-1): DTGVSQNPRHKITKRGQNVTFRCDPISEHNRLYWYRQTLGQGPEFLTYFQNEAQLEKSRLLSDRFSAERPKGSFSTLEIQRTEQGDSAMYLCASSFGQPEAFFGQGTRLTVV.

The rearrangement uses TRBV13 and TRBJ1-6; TCRdb calls TRBD1, which cannot be checked without DNA. Germline CDR1 is PRHDT and CDR2 is FYEKMQ (reference sequence). The CDR3 is 14 residues long. The CDR3 loop reads CASSPRGSDSPLHF.

The chain combines TRBV24-1 with TRBJ2-1; TCRdb gives TRBD2 as the D gene, but with no DNA this cannot be confirmed. Germline CDR1 reads KGHDR; CDR2 reads SFDVKD. This CDR3 region has 17 residues. CDR3 sequence: CATSDLASGSSYNEQFF.

The CDR3 spells CSVTDGIYGYTF. The chain is built from TRBV20-1 and TRBJ1-2. This CDR3 is 12 amino acids long. Germline V gene sequence: CDR1 DFQATT, CDR2 SNEGSKA (reference sequence).

The CDR3 sequence is CSVAGLAGSYNEQFF. This sequence joins TRBV29-1 and TRBJ2-1; TCRdb outputs TRBD2, but without DNA this stays unchecked. The germline V gene has CDR1 SQVTM and CDR2 ANQGSEA. There are 15 residues in the CDR3.

The CDR3 sequence: CATSDFAGGGTGELFF. The J gene is TRBJ2-2, the V gene TRBV24-1; no DNA is available, so the TRBD1 call from TCRdb remains unchecked. This CDR3 region has 16 residues. In germline, CDR1 is KGHDR, CDR2 SFDVKD.

V is TRBV20-1 and J is TRBJ2-1; the D call from TCRdb, TRBD2, cannot be confirmed without DNA. The CDR3 contains 15 residues. The germline gives CDR1 DFQATT, CDR2 SNEGSKA (reference sequence). The CDR3 reads CSANLAGGPYNEQFF.

The V and J genes are TRBV14 and TRBJ2-1; TCRdb indicates TRBD1, and absent DNA this call remains unverified. This CDR3 spans 13 amino acids. Germline V lookup: CDR1 SGHDN, CDR2 FVKESK. The CDR3: CASSQLRGNEQFF.

The chain has TRBV29-1 and TRBJ2-7; TCRdb lists TRBD1, though no DNA is available to test this call. This CDR3 has 13 residues. Germline lookup yields CDR1 SQVTM and CDR2 ANQGSEA. The CDR3 sequence is CSAKGGVTYEQYF.

The rearrangement uses TRBV23-1 and TRBJ2-5. TRBV23-1 is an open reading frame, and its role is uncertain. This CDR3 spans 12 amino acids. CDR3 residues: CASSHHGGTQYF.

The gene calls are TRBV11-2 and TRBJ2-7; TCRdb's D call, TRBD1, is unchecked because there is no DNA. Germline V gene lookup returns CDR1 SGHAT and CDR2 FQNNGV. The CDR3 is 17 amino acids. The CDR3 spells CASSLVPHQGVHYEQYF.

The V gene is TRBV19, the J gene TRBJ2-7; the TCRdb call, TRBD2, lacks DNA for checking. The V gene's germline CDR1 is LNHDA and CDR2 SQIVND (reference sequence). This CDR3 is built from 15 residues. CDR3 protein: CASSSTSARTYEQYF.

This chain connects TRBV28 to TRBJ2-7; TCRdb indicates TRBD1, and absent DNA this call remains unverified. Germline V gene sequence: CDR1 MDHEN, CDR2 SYDVKM. The CDR3 spans 13 residues. The chain's CDR3 is CASSLGGVGSQYF.

V usage is TRBV4-2 and J usage is TRBJ2-5; the TCRdb call, TRBD1, lacks DNA for checking. Looked up from germline, CDR1 is LGHNA and CDR2 is YNFKEQ. CDR3 size: 17 residues. CDR3 region: CASSRVRGHPTEETQYF.

The rearrangement uses TRBV6-5 and TRBJ2-7; the D call from TCRdb, TRBD2, cannot be confirmed without DNA. Germline CDR1 reads MNHEY; CDR2 reads SVGAGI. The CDR3 has 13 residues. CDR3 region: CASSNTGGDEQYF.

The J gene is TRBJ2-1, the V gene TRBV29-1; TCRdb proposes TRBD1, but this gene call is untestable without DNA. Germline V gives CDR1 SQVTM, CDR2 ANQGSEA. The CDR3 extends over 16 amino acids. The CDR3 spells CSVEGGGGSSYNEQFF.

This rearrangement joins TRBV4-1 to TRBJ1-4. This CDR3 region has 16 residues. In germline, CDR1 is MGHRA, CDR2 YSYEKL. CDR3 region: CASSQSPGLIGEKLFF.

V usage is TRBV6-5 and J usage is TRBJ2-1. CDR3 size: 15 residues. Germline CDR1 is MNHEY and CDR2 is SVGAGI. This CDR3 is CASSYSPGLYNEQFF.

This chain links TRBV23-1 with TRBJ2-7; TCRdb reports TRBD1, a call that lacks DNA to check it against. TRBV23-1 has ORF status, its function being uncertain. This CDR3 spans 14 amino acids. CDR3 sequence: CASSHLPQGYEQYF.

The chain carries TRBV4-3 and TRBJ2-3. The CDR3 length is 16 residues. The V gene's germline CDR1 is LGHNA and CDR2 YSLEER. The CDR3 reads CASSQEGYGSTDTQYF.